These T cell receptor beta chains were read from a single sample in a study of blood T cell repertoires in COVID-19. Assay used: immunoSEQ multiplex PCR; TCRdb lists only in-frame clones, some missing. This repertoire shows fewer than 200,000 clones, about 85% found once; its top ten account for 5.6%. The sample comprised PBMCs or T cells enriched from blood (not recorded which). These receptors were taken from a woman in her thirties or forties with acute COVID-19. CDR3s include the opening cysteine and the closing phenylalanine or tryptophan. The D gene is left open where the match is weak. Clone size, where shown, is once, few, many, or a class for clones that have expanded.

>TRBV9|TRBJ1-2|TRBD1|few
CASSVGDRGREDYGYTF
TGTGCCAGCAGCGTAGGGGACAGGGGGCGCGAGGACTATGGCTACACCTTC
>TRBV10-3|TRBJ1-2|-|many
CAISDRAEYGYTF
TGTGCCATCAGTGACAGGGCGGAATATGGCTACACCTTC
>TRBV5-1|TRBJ2-1|-|-
CASSVGGGAGYNEQFF
TGCGCCAGCAGCGTTGGAGGGGGGGCCGGTTACAATGAGCAGTTCTTC
>TRBV27|TRBJ2-5|-|-
CASASNRDQETQYF
TGTGCCAGCGCGTCAAACAGGGACCAAGAGACCCAGTACTTC
>TRBV7-9|TRBJ2-3|TRBD2|-
CASSLTSGTTDTQYF
TGTGCCAGCAGCTTAACTAGCGGGACAACAGATACGCAGTATTTT
>TRBV12-5|TRBJ2-7|TRBD2|-
CASGLFNPGGVWREGLEQYF
TGTGCTAGTGGTTTGTTCAACCCTGGGGGGGTCTGGCGGGAGGGCCTCGAGCAGTACTTC
>TRBV5-1|TRBJ2-7|TRBD2|-
CASSLDRDYYF
TGCGCCAGCAGCTTGGACCGGGACTACTACTTC
>TRBV27|TRBJ2-1|-|-
CASHTAGDNEQFF
TGTGCCAGCCATACCGCCGGAGACAATGAGCAGTTCTTC
>TRBV15|TRBJ2-7|-|-
CATSPGTTYEQYF
TGTGCCACCAGTCCCGGGACAACCTACGAGCAGTACTTC
>TRBV4-1|TRBJ2-5|-|-
CASSRATFEETQYF
TGCGCCAGCAGCCGGGCTACCTTTGAAGAGACCCAGTACTTC
>TRBV30|TRBJ1-5|-|-
CACQTTGANQPQHF
TGTGCCTGCCAGACGACAGGAGCCAATCAGCCCCAGCATTTT
>TRBV29-1|TRBJ2-1|TRBD1|-
CSVEGQGSYNEQFF
TGCAGCGTTGAAGGACAGGGTAGCTACAATGAGCAGTTCTTC
>TRBV28|TRBJ2-4|-|-
CASSPGQSIQYF
TGTGCCAGCAGTCCAGGACAGAGCATTCAGTACTTC
>TRBV30|TRBJ2-5|-|-
CACLSRDTGLRAQYF
TGTGCCTGTCTCTCCCGGGACACGGGATTGAGAGCCCAGTACTTC